The T cell receptor (beta chain) under discussion was sequenced for a study of blood T cells in healthy people across ages. This clonotype was found once. Its cognate antigen is unknown. General observations from the study: PBMC samples, being unsorted, prevented any conclusive comparison of naive and antigen-experienced cells.

The CDR3 length is 15 residues. CDR1 is LGHDT and CDR2 is YNNKEL in the germline V gene (reference sequence). V was cut by 0 bases and J by 3 bases, with 11 bases left in between. Individuals who donated were healthy Caucasians from Russia aged roughly 6 to 90. The authors isolated at least 6.5 million PBMCs per sample. Next came a second PCR, run for about 7 to 12 cycles, which used a sample-barcoded 5' primer along with a J-beta primer mix. Paired-end reads containing CDR3 totaled no fewer than 3 million for each sample. Via MiXCR, TCRdb re-called the 5' RACE reads, giving one row per CDR3 protein. Here the sample spans around 580,000 distinct CDR3 sequences, roughly 48% being singletons.

The V and J genes are TRBV3-1 and TRBJ2-5; D is perhaps TRBD1 (5 bases). The sample comprised blood. The receptor's source is a man older than 75 in good health. The CDR3 DNA is TGTGCCAGCAGCCAAGAACCCACAGGAGAAGAGACCCAGTACTTC. Translated, it gives CASSQEPTGEETQYF.